The present entry profiles one T cell receptor (beta chain) with its context. The CDR3 is 13 residues long. Germline-derived CDR1 and CDR2 are GTSNPN and SVGIG (reference sequence). V was shortened by 3 bases and J by 6 bases, with 13 bases between the two germline ends. The assay was immunoSEQ multiplex PCR, and TCRdb's table has in-frame clones only and misses some. The data show millions of clones, with roughly nine tenths seen just once and 0.14% held by the top ten. The data were obtained in a study of shared clonotypes between healthy human individuals. The chain has TRBV30 and TRBJ2-3; D perhaps matches TRBD2 (5 bases). The specimen was naive CD4+ T cells sorted from blood. The sample's subset: CD45RA+ positively selected. The source is a young man in good health. The CDR3 DNA sequence: TGTGCCTGGAGGGCTTCACCGGGGGATACGCAGTATTTT. Amino acids: CAWRASPGDTQYF.